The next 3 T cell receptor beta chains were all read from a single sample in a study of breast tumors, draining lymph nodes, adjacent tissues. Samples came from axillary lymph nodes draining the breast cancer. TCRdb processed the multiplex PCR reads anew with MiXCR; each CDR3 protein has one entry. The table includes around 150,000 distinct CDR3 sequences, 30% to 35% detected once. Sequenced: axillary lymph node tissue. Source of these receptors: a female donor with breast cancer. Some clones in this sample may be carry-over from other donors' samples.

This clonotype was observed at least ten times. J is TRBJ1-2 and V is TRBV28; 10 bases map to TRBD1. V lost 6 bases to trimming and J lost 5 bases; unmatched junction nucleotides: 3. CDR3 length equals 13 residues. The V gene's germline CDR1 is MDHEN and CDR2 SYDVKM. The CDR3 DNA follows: TGTGCCAGCAGGCAGGGACAGGGGTATGGCTACACCTTC. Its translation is CASRQGQGYGYTF.

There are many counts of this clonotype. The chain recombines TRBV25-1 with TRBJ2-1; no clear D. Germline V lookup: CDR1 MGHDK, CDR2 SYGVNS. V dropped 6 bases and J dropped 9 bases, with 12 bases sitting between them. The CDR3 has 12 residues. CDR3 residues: CASRGGPGEQFF. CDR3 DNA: TGTGCCAGCAGAGGTGGCCCGGGTGAGCAGTTCTTC.

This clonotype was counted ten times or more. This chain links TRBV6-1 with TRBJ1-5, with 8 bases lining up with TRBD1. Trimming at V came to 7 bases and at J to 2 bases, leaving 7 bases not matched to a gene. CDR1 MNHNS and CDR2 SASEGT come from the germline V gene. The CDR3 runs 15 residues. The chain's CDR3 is CASTDQGAGNQPQHF. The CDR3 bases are TGTGCCAGCACCGACCAGGGGGCCGGCAATCAGCCCCAGCATTTT.